This passage covers 4 T cell receptor beta chains from one sample sequenced in a study of cytomegalovirus exposure and HLA in healthy donors. The PCR ran on 60 Vbeta and 13 Jbeta primers. Sequencing used immunoSEQ multiplex PCR; TCRdb keeps in-frame clones, though not all of them. The sample has approximately 77,000 clones, roughly four fifths seen once. The specimen sequenced was PBMCs. These receptors were obtained from a man aged 35-49 years in good health and CMV-seronegative.

The V call is TRBV7-9, the J call TRBJ2-4; 9 bases are shared with TRBD1. The germline CDR1 and CDR2 sequences are SEHNR and FQNEAQ (reference sequence). The CDR3 contains 15 residues. J was trimmed by 1 base and V by 5 bases; bases with no gene match: 3. CDR3 protein: CASSPGQGAKNIQYF. CDR3 bases: TGTGCCAGCAGCCCAGGACAGGGGGCCAAAAACATTCAGTACTTC.

This sequence joins TRBV13 and TRBJ2-5; D is perhaps TRBD2 (6 bases). The assigned J gene may be wrong: the sequence end matches TRBJ2-7 better. Germline V gene lookup returns CDR1 PRHDT and CDR2 FYEKMQ (reference sequence). The length of the CDR3 is 14 residues. As DNA, the CDR3 is TGTGCCAGCAGCGTCCTAGCGAGGTCCGACGAGCAGTACTTC. It is translated as CASSVLARSDEQYF.

This chain uses TRBV13 with TRBJ2-4; D gene unclear. V dropped 3 bases and J dropped 0 bases, with 9 bases sitting between them. Germline loops: CDR1 PRHDT, CDR2 FYEKMQ (reference sequence). CDR3 length: 15 residues. The CDR3 here is CASSFTAAAKNIQYF. DNA for the CDR3: TGTGCCAGCAGCTTTACAGCTGCAGCCAAAAACATTCAGTACTTC. Full variable domain (outside the CDR3, taken from reference TRBV13 and TRBJ2-4): AAGVIQSPRHLIKEKRETATLKCYPIPRHDTVYWYQQGPGQDPQFLISFYEKMQSDKGSIPDRFSAQQFSDYHSELNMSSLELGDSALYFCASSFTAAAKNIQYFGAGTRLSVL.

The chain has TRBV4-3 and TRBJ1-1, with 7 bases fitting TRBD1. Germline V gene sequence: CDR1 LGHNA, CDR2 YSLEER. V trimming: 0 bases; J trimming: 2 bases; junction bases outside the gene matches: 6. CDR3 length: 16 amino acids. DNA of the CDR3: TGCGCCAGCAGCCAAGATCCAGGACAGGCTAACACTGAAGCTTTCTTT. As protein: CASSQDPGQANTEAFF.